This TCR beta chain was identified in a study of shared clonotypes between healthy human individuals. General study findings and limits: In contrast to clonotypes shared by all four donors, non-shared clonotypes had lower generation probabilities.

This clone came up a few times. Its antigen is as yet unknown. The same CDR3 also results from other DNA sequences found in this sample. Naivety among CD8 cells was defined by CD45RO negativity and positive CCR7 selection, thereby excluding terminally differentiated effector memory CD45RA+ cells. Replicate PCRs from sorted subsets contained around 200 ng DNA, which is some 32,000 T cell genomes. Profiling relied on immunoSEQ multiplex PCR, and the TCRdb table lists in-frame clones only, not all of them. The repertoire holds about 2.1 million clones, with around 93% as singletons. Sequencing was performed on naive CD8+ T cells from PBMCs. The clonotype originates from a man between 18 and 29 years old in good health. Some clones in this sample may be carry-over from other donors' samples.

CDR3 DNA sequence: TGTGCCAGCAGCGTAGAAGACAGTGGAAACACCATATATTTT. Translating gives CASSVEDSGNTIYF. V usage is TRBV9 and J usage is TRBJ1-3; D may be TRBD1 (5 bases). Germline V CDR1 and CDR2: SGDLS, YYNGEE. V was trimmed by 0 bases and J by 3 bases, leaving 7 bases between them. This CDR3 comprises 14 residues.